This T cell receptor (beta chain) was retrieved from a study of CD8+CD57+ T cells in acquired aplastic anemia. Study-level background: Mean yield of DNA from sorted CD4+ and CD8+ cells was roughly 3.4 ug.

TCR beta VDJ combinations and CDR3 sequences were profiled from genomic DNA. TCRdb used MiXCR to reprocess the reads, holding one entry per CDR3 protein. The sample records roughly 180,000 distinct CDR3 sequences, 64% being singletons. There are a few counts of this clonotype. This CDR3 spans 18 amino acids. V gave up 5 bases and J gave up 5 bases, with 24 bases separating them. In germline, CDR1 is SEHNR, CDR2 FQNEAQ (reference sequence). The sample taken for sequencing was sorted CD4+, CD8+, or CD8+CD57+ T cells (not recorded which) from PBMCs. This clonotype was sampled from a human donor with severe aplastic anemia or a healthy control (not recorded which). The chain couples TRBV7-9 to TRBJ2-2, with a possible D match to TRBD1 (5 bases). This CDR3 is CASSPPDKESLGTGELFF. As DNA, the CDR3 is TGTGCCAGCAGCCCGCCGGACAAGGAATCTTTGGGGACCGGGGAGCTGTTTTTT.